This TCR beta chain was identified in a study of T cell responses to AZD1222 COVID-19 vaccine (dated by TCRdb to the early 2020s). Background on the whole study: Because spike-specific TCR depth and breadth did not differ between the two schedules, AZD1222 recipients who got a second dose at roughly 4 weeks were pooled with those who got a second dose at roughly 12 weeks. A total of 233 trial participants underwent TCR sequencing, of whom about 210 received two doses of AZD1222 and 26 received two doses of the MenACWY control vaccine. Trial participants were enrolled by age into subgroups of 18-55, 56-69 and 70-plus years, and around 150, 28 and 57 TCR-sequenced participants, respectively, were included in these subgroups. General study outcomes and caveats: Vaccine-associated CD4 TCRs spanned the whole spike protein, with dominant responses in regions 160-218 and 743-854. Reportedly, almost half of the unique spike-specific TCRs recognized epitopes lying outside the regions that are mutated in the B.1.351 and B.1.1.7 variants. Spike-specific TCR breadth and depth rose significantly after two AZD1222 doses compared with day 0 and with MenACWY recipients. The 56-69-year group was small, and its depth increase did not reach significance, likely because of low power. Because no day 14 peak-response samples were available, the repertoires could be characterized only after the peak T cell response. Conclusions about previously exposed vaccinees were limited because only six AZD1222 recipients were SARS-CoV-2 seropositive at baseline. Participants were mostly white British and included more females than males, and it was suggested by the authors that clonal diversity may have been underestimated.

Via the germline V gene, CDR1 is SGHRS and CDR2 YFSETQ. The V end gives up 3 bases and the J end 4 bases, leaving 7 bases in the junction not matched to a gene. The CDR3 runs 15 amino acids, cysteine and phenylalanine included. This entry keeps only the CDR3 DNA: 45 bases, framed from base 1. The CDR3 regions of human TCRbeta chains were subjected to immunosequencing. The authors' analysis ran thus. TCRs in the repertoires were compared against a reference library of SARS-CoV-2-specific TCRs that had been generated with the MIRA antigen-specificity platform. Breadth was defined as the fraction of unique TCRs that were SARS-CoV-2-associated, and depth was defined as the fraction of total T cells that were SARS-CoV-2-associated. Using the MIRA data, each spike-specific TCR was assigned both to the spike region to which the TCR was reactive and to a CD4 or CD8 class. Log10-transformed breadth and depth values were compared by one-way ANOVA with Sidak's multiple comparisons tests. In TCRdb, the immuneACCESS table is reduced to in-frame sequences with V and J assigned. These tables do not hold every clone; where another copy was compared, an unresolved V gene accounts for under half, and the others remain unexplained. D and trimming come from the DNA, and the V and J calls and clone size come from that table. This sample gives 120,000 or so clones in total; 85% to 90% of them show up just once. 6.5% to 9.5% of the sample is held by the ten biggest clonotypes.

Sample time point, as interpreted from the label and publication: baseline before first vaccination. Samples from vaccinated people were obtained from the UK trials COV001 and COV002, which included a single-blind randomized controlled phase 2/3 trial of AZD1222 (ChAdOx1 nCoV-19) in healthy adults. Trial participant PBMC samples were collected at day 0 and day 28 after the second dose for TCRbeta chain sequencing. Worth noting for this clone: Its antigen remains unidentified. No per-base quality is available; no much larger clone lies one base away.

The input for sequencing was peripheral blood, taken on day 0 of AZD1222 vaccination. The sequence came from an adult in good health. The receptor chain draws on TRBV5-1 and TRBJ2-7; 10 junctional bases match TRBD1. The DNA reads TGCGCCAGCAGCTCGTGGGCGGGACAGGGGTACGAGCAGTACTTC. The translation is CASSSWAGQGYEQYF. Reference TRBV5-1 and TRBJ2-7 proteins supply the regions before and after the CDR3; the full variable domain is: KAGVTQTPRYLIKTRGQQVTLSCSPISGHRSVSWYQQTPGQGLQFLFEYFSETQRNKGNFPGRFSGRQFSNSRSEMNVSTLELGDSALYLCASSSWAGQGYEQYFGPGTRLTVT.